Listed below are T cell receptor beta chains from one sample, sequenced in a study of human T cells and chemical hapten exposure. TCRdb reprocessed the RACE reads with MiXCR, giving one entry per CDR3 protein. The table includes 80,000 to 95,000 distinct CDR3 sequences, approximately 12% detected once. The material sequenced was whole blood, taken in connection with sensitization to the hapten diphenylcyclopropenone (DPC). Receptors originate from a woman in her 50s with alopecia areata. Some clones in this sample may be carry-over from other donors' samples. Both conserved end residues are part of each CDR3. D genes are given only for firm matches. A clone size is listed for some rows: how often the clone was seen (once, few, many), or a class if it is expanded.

TGTGCCAGCAGCCTATACAGGGGTAATGAGCAGTACTTC,CASSLYRGNEQYF,TRBJ2-7,TRBD1,TRBV7-9,NA
TGTGCCAGCTCACCACCGTTGGGGGTGGCGAACACCGGGGAGCTGTTTTTT,CASSPPLGVANTGELFF,TRBJ2-2,NA,TRBV18,NA
TGCAGTGGGGGGGGATACCCCGCTGAAGCTTTCTTT,CSGGGYPAEAFF,TRBJ1-1,NA,TRBV20-1,many
TGTGCCAGTAAGGAGACTAGCCTCACAGATACGCAGTATTTT,CASKETSLTDTQYF,TRBJ2-3,TRBD2,TRBV19,few
TGTGCTAGTGCTGCCGGGACTAGCGGGGGCTCAACCAAAAACATTCAGTACTTC,CASAAGTSGGSTKNIQYF,TRBJ2-4,TRBD2,TRBV12-5,many
TGTGCCTGGAGTGTACGGTTAGCGGGCCCTTCCTACGAGCAGTACTTC,CAWSVRLAGPSYEQYF,TRBJ2-7,TRBD2,TRBV30,many
TGTGCCAGCAGCTTAGCATCTGGGTATGGCTACACCTTC,CASSLASGYGYTF,TRBJ1-2,NA,TRBV7-3,many
TGTGCCAGCAGCTGGGGACAGGCCAATTCACCCCTCCACTTT,CASSWGQANSPLHF,TRBJ1-6,TRBD1,TRBV5-6,NA
TGTGCCAGCCGGGTTACTAGGGGCTCCTACAATGAGCAGTTCTTC,CASRVTRGSYNEQFF,TRBJ2-1,NA,TRBV27,many
TGTGCCAGCAGCTGGGGGGACATGAACACTGAAGCTTTCTTT,CASSWGDMNTEAFF,TRBJ1-1,NA,TRBV6-2/TRBV6-3,many
TGTGCCAGTAGTATTACTAGCGGGGTCTACAATGAGCAGTTCTTC,CASSITSGVYNEQFF,TRBJ2-1,TRBD2,TRBV19,NA
TGCAGTGCTAGAGATTCCGACAGACCATTTCCCGATGGCTACACCTTC,CSARDSDRPFPDGYTF,TRBJ1-2,NA,TRBV20-1,many
TGTGCCAGCAGCTTAGAGGGACAGGCTAATGAAAAACTGTTTTTT,CASSLEGQANEKLFF,TRBJ1-4,TRBD1,TRBV7-2,many
TGTGCCAGCAGTTACCACGGACTAGATCAAGAGACCCAGTACTTC,CASSYHGLDQETQYF,TRBJ2-5,TRBD2,TRBV6-2/TRBV6-3,many
TGTGCCAGCAGCTTCACCCTCACCCAAAGCGGAAAACTGTTTTTT,CASSFTLTQSGKLFF,TRBJ1-4,NA,TRBV7-8,many
TGCGCCAGCAGCTCATCCCTGTACGAGCAGTACTTC,CASSSSLYEQYF,TRBJ2-7,NA,TRBV5-1,few
TGTGCCAGCAGCGGGGACAGCAGGCAGGCTGAAGCTTTCTTT,CASSGDSRQAEAFF,TRBJ1-1,TRBD1,TRBV2,NA
TGCGCCAGCAGCCCGGGGCAGGATACGCAGTATTTT,CASSPGQDTQYF,TRBJ2-3,NA,TRBV5-1,many
TGTGCTAGCAGCCCGGGGACTGCCACAGATACGCAGTATTTT,CASSPGTATDTQYF,TRBJ2-3,NA,TRBV7-7,many
TGTGCCAGCAGCTTGCAGAGTTACACTGAAGCTTTCTTT,CASSLQSYTEAFF,TRBJ1-1,NA,TRBV7-3,NA
TGTGCCAGCAGCCAAGATCCCGGGACTACCCTTTCCTACGAGCAGTACTTC,CASSQDPGTTLSYEQYF,TRBJ2-7,TRBD2,TRBV4-2,NA
TGCAGTGCTGTGCGAGGAGGGGGCAATCAGCCCCAGCATTTT,CSAVRGGGNQPQHF,TRBJ1-5,NA,TRBV20-1,NA
TGTGCCAGCTCACCAGACGGGACACCCTGGTCGGAAGCTTTCTTT,CASSPDGTPWSEAFF,TRBJ1-1,NA,TRBV18,many
TGTGCCAGCTCACCTTCAATCACAGGGGGGAACACTGAAGCTTTCTTT,CASSPSITGGNTEAFF,TRBJ1-1,TRBD1,TRBV18,many
TGCGCCAGCAGAGCTTCTCCCTTCCCTACCTACGAGCAGTACTTC,CASRASPFPTYEQYF,TRBJ2-7,NA,TRBV5-1,NA
TGTGCCAGTAAGCCACGACAGGGGATGGGGACTGAAGCTTTCTTT,CASKPRQGMGTEAFF,TRBJ1-1,TRBD1,TRBV6-2/TRBV6-3,many
TGTGCCAGCAGTGAGGCCAGCAACACTGAAGCTTTCTTT,CASSEASNTEAFF,TRBJ1-1,NA,TRBV6-4,few
TGTGCCAGCAGCCCGTCGGGAGAGACCCAGTACTTC,CASSPSGETQYF,TRBJ2-5,NA,TRBV7-9,many
TGTGCCAGCAGTTTATCAGGGGATTATACCTACTACGAGCAGTACTTC,CASSLSGDYTYYEQYF,TRBJ2-7,NA,TRBV28,NA
TGTGCCAGCAGCTTAACCGGACAGAATGGGGAGCAGTACTTC,CASSLTGQNGEQYF,TRBJ2-7,NA,TRBV7-9,few
TGTGCCAGCAGCGGGACAGGGGTTGGCGAGACCCAGTACTTC,CASSGTGVGETQYF,TRBJ2-5,TRBD1,TRBV6-1,NA
TGTGCAAGTCGCTTAGATATCCGGGAGGCGGGCACTGAAGCTTTCTTT,CASRLDIREAGTEAFF,TRBJ1-1,NA,TRBV12-2,NA
TGTGCCTGGGACATACAGGGATATAATAGTGAAGCTTTCTTT,CAWDIQGYNSEAFF,TRBJ1-1,NA,TRBV30,few
TGTGCCAGCAGCCCTAATTCACCCCACGAGCAGTACTTC,CASSPNSPHEQYF,TRBJ2-7,NA,TRBV9,few
TGTGCCAGCAGCCGGGGGCAGGAGACCCAGTACTTC,CASSRGQETQYF,TRBJ2-5,NA,TRBV6-6,NA
TGTGCCAGCAGCTTAACGGGCCCGGGACGGACTGAAGCTTTCTTT,CASSLTGPGRTEAFF,TRBJ1-1,NA,TRBV7-2,few
TGCAGCGTCCTACAGAACTCTGGAAACACCATATATTTT,CSVLQNSGNTIYF,TRBJ1-3,NA,TRBV29-1,NA
TGTGCCAGCAGTTACTCGCAGGGGGCCGGGGAGCTGTTTTTT,CASSYSQGAGELFF,TRBJ2-2,TRBD1,TRBV6-6,many
TGTGCCAGCAGCCTACAGGGACAGGGGAAACTGTTTTTT,CASSLQGQGKLFF,TRBJ1-4,TRBD1,TRBV3-1,few
TGTGCCAGCAGCTATGGGACAGGGTTTGTCAATCAGCCCCAGCATTTT,CASSYGTGFVNQPQHF,TRBJ1-5,TRBD1,TRBV7-8,NA
TGTGCCAGCAGCTTGGCGGCAGGGGGGAAGGAGCAGTACTTC,CASSLAAGGKEQYF,TRBJ2-7,NA,TRBV7-9,many
TGTGCCAGCTCACCTGGCCCGGGACAGGGCGGCTCTGGCTACACCTTC,CASSPGPGQGGSGYTF,TRBJ1-2,TRBD1,TRBV18,NA
TGCAGTGCGCGGGACAGGACCACTAGCTCCTATAATTCACCCCTCCACTTT,CSARDRTTSSYNSPLHF,TRBJ1-6,TRBD1,TRBV20-1,NA